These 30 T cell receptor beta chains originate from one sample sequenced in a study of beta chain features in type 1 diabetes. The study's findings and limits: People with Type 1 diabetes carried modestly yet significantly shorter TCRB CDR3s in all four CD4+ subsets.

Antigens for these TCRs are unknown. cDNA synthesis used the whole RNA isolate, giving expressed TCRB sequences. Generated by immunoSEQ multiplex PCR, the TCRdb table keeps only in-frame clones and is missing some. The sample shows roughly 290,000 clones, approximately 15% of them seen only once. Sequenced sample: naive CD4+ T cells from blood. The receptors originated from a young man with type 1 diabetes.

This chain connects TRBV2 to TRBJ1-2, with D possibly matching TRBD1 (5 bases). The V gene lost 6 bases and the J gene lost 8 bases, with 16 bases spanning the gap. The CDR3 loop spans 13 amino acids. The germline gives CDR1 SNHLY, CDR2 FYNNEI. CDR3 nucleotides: TGTGCCAGCAGGTTAGAGACCTCAGGGGGCTACACCTTC. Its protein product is CASRLETSGGYTF.

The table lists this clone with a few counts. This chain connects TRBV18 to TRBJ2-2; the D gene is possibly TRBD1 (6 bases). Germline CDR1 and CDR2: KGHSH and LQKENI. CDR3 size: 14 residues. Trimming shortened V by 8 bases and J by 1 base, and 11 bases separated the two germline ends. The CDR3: CASQPDRNTGELFF. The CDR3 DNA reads TGTGCCAGCCAACCGGACAGGAACACCGGGGAGCTGTTTTTT.

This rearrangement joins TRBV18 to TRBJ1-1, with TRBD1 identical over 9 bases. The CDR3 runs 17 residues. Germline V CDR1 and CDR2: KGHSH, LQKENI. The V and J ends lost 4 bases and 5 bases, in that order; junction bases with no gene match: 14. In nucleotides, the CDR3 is TGTGCCAGCTCACGCGGGACAGGGCCTTTGACGCGTACTGAAGCTTTCTTT. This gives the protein CASSRGTGPLTRTEAFF.

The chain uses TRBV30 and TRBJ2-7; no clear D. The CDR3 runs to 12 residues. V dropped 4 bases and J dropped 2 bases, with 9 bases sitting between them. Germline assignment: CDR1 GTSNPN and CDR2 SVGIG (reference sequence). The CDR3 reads CAWKYSPYEQYF. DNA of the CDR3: TGTGCCTGGAAGTACAGTCCCTACGAGCAGTACTTC.

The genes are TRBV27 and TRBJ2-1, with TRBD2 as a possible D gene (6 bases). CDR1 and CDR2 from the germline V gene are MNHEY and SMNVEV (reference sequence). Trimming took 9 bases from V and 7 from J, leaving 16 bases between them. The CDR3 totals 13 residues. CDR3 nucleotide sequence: TGTGCCAGTCGTGGCAACCGGGGGAATGAGCAGTTCTTC. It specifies CASRGNRGNEQFF.

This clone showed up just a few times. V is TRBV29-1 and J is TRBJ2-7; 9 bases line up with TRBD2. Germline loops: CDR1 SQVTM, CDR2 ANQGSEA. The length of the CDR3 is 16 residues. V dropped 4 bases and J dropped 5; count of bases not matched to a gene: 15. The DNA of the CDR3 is TGCAGCGTTGTCAGGCTAGCGGGGATGAGGAGGAACGAGCAGTACTTC. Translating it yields CSVVRLAGMRRNEQYF.

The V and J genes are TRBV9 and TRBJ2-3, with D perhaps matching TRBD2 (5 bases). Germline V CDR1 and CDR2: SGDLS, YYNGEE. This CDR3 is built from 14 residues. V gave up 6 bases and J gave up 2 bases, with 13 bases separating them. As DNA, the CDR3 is TGTGCCAGCACAACGGGGTTTTACACAGATACGCAGTATTTT. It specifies CASTTGFYTDTQYF.

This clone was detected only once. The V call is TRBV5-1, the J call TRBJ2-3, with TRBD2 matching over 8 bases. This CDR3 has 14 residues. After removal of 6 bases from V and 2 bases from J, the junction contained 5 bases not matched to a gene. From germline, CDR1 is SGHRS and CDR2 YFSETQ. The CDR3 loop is CASTGGGSTDTQYF. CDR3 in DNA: TGCGCCAGCACTGGCGGGGGGTCCACAGATACGCAGTATTTT.

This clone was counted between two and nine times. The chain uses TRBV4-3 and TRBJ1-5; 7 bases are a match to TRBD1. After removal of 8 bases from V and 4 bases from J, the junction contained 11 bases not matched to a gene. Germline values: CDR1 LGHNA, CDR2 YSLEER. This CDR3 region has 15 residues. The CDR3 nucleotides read TGCGCCAGCGGCGTCGGGGACAGCGAGAATCAGCCCCAGCATTTT. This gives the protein CASGVGDSENQPQHF.

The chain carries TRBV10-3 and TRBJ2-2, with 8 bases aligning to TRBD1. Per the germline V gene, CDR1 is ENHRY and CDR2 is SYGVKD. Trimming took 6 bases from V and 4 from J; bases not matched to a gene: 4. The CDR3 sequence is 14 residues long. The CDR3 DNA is TGTGCCATCAGCCGGGACAGGCGCACCGGGGAGCTGTTTTTT. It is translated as CAISRDRRTGELFF.

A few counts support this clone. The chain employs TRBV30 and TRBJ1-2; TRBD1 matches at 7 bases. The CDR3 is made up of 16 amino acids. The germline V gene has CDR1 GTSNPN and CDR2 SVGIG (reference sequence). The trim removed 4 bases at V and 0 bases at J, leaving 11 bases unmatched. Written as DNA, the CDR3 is TGTGCCTGGACCCTCATGGACAGGATTTCTAACTATGGCTACACCTTC. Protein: CAWTLMDRISNYGYTF.

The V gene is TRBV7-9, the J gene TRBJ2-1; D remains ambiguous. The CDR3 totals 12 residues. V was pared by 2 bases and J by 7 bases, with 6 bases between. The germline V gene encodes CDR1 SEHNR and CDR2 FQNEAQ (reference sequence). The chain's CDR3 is CASSLSFNEQFF. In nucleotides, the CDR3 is TGTGCCAGCAGCTTATCTTTTAATGAGCAGTTCTTC. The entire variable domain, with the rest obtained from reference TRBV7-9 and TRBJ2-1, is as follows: DTGVSQNPRHKITKRGQNVTFRCDPISEHNRLYWYRQTLGQGPEFLTYFQNEAQLEKSRLLSDRFSAERPKGSFSTLEIQRTEQGDSAMYLCASSLSFNEQFFGPGTRLTVL.

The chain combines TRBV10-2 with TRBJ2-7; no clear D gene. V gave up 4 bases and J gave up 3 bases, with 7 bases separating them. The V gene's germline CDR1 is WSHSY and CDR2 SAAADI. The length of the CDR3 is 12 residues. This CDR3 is CASSAPGYEQYF. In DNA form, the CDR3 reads TGCGCCAGCAGTGCCCCAGGCTACGAGCAGTACTTC.

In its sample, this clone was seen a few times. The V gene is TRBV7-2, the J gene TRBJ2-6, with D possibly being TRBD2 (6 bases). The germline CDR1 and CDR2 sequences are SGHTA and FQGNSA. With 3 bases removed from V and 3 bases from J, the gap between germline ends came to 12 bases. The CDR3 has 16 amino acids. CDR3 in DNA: TGTGCCAGCAGCTTGATGTCGGGAGTTGGGGCCAACGTCCTGACTTTC. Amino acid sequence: CASSLMSGVGANVLTF.

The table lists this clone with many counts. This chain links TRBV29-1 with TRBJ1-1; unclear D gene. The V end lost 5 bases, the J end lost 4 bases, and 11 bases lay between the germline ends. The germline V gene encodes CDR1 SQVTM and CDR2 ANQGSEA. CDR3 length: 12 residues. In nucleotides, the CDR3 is TGCAGCGTTCAACAGTCCGCCACTGAAGCTTTCTTT. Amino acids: CSVQQSATEAFF.

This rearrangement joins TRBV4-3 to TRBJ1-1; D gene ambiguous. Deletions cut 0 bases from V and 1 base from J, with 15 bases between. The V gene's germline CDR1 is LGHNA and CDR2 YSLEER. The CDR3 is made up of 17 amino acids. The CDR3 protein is CASSQDRFRTRNTEAFF. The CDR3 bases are TGCGCCAGCAGCCAAGATCGGTTTCGGACTAGGAACACTGAAGCTTTCTTT.

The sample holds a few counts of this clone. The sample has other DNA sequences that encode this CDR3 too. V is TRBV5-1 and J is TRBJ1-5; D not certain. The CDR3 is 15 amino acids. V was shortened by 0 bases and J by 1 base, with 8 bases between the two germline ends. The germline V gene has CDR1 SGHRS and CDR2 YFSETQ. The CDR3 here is CASSLGGDSNQPQHF. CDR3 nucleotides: TGCGCCAGCAGCTTGGGAGGTGACAGCAATCAGCCCCAGCATTTT.

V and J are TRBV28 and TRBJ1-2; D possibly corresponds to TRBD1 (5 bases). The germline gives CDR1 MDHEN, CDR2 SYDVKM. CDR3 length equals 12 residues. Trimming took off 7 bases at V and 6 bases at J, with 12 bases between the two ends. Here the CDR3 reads CASIQEGNGYTF. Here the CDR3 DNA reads TGTGCCAGCATTCAGGAGGGGAATGGCTACACCTTC.

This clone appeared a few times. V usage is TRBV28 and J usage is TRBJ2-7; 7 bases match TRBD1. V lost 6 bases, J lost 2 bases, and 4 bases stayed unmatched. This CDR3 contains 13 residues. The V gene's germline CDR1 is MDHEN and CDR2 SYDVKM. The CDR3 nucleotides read TGTGCCAGCAGGCGACAGGGCACCTACGAGCAGTACTTC. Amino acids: CASRRQGTYEQYF.

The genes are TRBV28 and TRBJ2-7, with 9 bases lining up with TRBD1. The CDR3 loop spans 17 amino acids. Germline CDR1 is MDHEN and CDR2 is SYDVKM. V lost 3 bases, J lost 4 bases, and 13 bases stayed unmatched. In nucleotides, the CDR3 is TGTGCCAGCAGTTTCTTAAGATGGGGGACAGGGAGGTACGAGCAGTACTTC. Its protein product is CASSFLRWGTGRYEQYF.

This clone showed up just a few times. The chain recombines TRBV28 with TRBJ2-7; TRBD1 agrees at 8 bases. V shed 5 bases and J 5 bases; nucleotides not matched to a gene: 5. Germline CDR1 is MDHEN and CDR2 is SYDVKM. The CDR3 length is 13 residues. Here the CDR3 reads CASSPGQADEQYF. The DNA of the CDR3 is TGTGCCAGCAGTCCGGGACAGGCGGACGAGCAGTACTTC. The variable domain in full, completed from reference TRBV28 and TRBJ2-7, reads DVKVTQSSRYLVKRTGEKVFLECVQDMDHENMFWYRQDPGLGLRLIYFSYDVKMKEKGDIPEGYSVSREKKERFSLILESASTNQTSMYLCASSPGQADEQYFGPGTRLTVT.

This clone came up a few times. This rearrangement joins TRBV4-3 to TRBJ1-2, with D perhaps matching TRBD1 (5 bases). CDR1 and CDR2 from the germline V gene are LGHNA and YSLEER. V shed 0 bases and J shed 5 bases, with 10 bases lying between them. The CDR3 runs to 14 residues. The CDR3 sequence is CASSQDRQKYGYTF. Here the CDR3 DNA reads TGCGCCAGCAGCCAAGATCGACAGAAATATGGCTACACCTTC.

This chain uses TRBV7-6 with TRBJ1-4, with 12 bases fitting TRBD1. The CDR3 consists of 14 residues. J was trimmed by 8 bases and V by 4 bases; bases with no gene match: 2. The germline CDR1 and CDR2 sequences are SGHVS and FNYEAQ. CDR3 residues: CASSSGTGGEKLFF. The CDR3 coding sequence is TGTGCCAGCAGCTCCGGGACAGGGGGCGAAAAACTGTTTTTT.

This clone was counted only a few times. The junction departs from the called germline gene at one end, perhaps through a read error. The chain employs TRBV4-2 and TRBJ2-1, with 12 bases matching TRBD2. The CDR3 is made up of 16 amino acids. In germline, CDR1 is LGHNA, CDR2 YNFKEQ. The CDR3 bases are TGTGCCAGCAGCCAAGATCTCCTAGCGGGAGGGCGTACAATCCTCTTC. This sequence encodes CASSQDLLAGGRTILF.

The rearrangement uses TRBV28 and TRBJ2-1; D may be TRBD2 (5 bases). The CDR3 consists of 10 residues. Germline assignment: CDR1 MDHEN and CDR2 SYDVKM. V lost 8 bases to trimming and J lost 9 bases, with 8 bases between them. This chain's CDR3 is CASGSREQFF. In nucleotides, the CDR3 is TGTGCCAGCGGGAGTCGTGAGCAGTTCTTC.

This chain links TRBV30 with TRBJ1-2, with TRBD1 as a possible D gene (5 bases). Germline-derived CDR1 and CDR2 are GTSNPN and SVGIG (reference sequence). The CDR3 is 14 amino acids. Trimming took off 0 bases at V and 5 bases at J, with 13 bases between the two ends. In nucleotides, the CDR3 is TGTGCCTGGAGTGTGGGGGGGAGGATGTATGGCTACACCTTC. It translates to CAWSVGGRMYGYTF.

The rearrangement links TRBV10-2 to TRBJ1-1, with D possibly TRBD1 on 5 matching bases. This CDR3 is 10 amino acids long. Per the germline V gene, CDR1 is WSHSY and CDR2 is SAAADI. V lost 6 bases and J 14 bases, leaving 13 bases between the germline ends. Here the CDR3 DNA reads TGCGCCAGCAGGGGGCCATACACATTCTTT. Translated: CASRGPYTFF.

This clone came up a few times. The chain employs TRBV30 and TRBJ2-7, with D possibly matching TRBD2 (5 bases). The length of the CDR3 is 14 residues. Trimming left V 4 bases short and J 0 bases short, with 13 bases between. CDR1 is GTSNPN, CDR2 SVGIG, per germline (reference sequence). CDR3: CAWMLSGPSYEQYF. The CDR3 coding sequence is TGTGCCTGGATGTTGAGCGGACCCTCCTACGAGCAGTACTTC.

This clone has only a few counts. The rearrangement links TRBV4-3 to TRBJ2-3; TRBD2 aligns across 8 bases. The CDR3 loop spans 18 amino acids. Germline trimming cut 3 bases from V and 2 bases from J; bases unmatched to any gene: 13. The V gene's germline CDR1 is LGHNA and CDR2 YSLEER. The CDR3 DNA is TGCGCCAGCAGCCAGGGGACGAATCGCGGGGGGTACACAGATACGCAGTATTTT. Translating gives CASSQGTNRGGYTDTQYF.

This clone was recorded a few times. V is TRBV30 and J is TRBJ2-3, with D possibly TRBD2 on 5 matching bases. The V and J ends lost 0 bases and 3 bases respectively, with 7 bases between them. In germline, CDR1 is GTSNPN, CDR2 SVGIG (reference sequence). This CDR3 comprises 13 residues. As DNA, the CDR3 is TGTGCCTGGAGTGTAACGGGGACAGATACGCAGTATTTT. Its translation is CAWSVTGTDTQYF.